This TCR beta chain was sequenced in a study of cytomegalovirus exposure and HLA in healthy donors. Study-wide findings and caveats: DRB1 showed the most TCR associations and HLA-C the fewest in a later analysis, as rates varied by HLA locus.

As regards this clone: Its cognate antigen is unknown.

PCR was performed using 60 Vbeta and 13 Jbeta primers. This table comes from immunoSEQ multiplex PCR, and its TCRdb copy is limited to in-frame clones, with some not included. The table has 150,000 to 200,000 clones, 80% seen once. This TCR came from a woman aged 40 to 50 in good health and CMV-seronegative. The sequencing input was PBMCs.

DNA for the CDR3: TGCGCCAGCAGCTTGTGGGGCCGAAGGGGGGGCCCAAACGAGCAGTACTTC. Translated, it gives CASSLWGRRGGPNEQYF. V and J are TRBV5-1 and TRBJ2-7, with a tentative D call TRBD2 (7 bases). V was cut by 1 base and J by 5 bases, with 22 bases left in between. The germline gives CDR1 SGHRS, CDR2 YFSETQ. The CDR3 totals 17 residues.